Shown below are 3 T cell receptor beta chains from a single sample sequenced in a study of early T cells in non-severe SARS-CoV-2 infection. TCRdb used MiXCR to reprocess the 5' RACE reads, holding one entry per CDR3 protein. The profile covers about 79,000 distinct CDR3 sequences, with about 13% appearing a single time and around 6% taken by the ten largest. Sequencing was performed on whole blood. The receptor set was obtained from an adult who was a healthcare worker with PCR-confirmed SARS-CoV-2 infection or an uninfected control (not recorded which).

This clonotype came up a few times. The chain combines TRBV5-1 with TRBJ2-1; 8 bases are a match to TRBD1. Per germline, CDR1 SGHRS and CDR2 YFSETQ. Losses at the gene ends were 5 bases for V and 5 bases for J; bases not matched to a gene: 15. This CDR3 is built from 17 residues. The CDR3 loop is CASRPTGAGSTNNEQFF. CDR3 in DNA: TGCGCCAGCAGACCGACAGGGGCCGGGTCCACGAACAATGAGCAGTTCTTC. Using reference TRBV5-1 and TRBJ2-1 for the parts outside the CDR3, the full variable domain is KAGVTQTPRYLIKTRGQQVTLSCSPISGHRSVSWYQQTPGQGLQFLFEYFSETQRNKGNFPGRFSGRQFSNSRSEMNVSTLELGDSALYLCASRPTGAGSTNNEQFFGPGTRLTVL.

This sequence joins TRBV7-8 and TRBJ2-1, with D perhaps matching TRBD1 (6 bases). V dropped 5 bases and J dropped 5 bases, with 13 bases sitting between them. The CDR3 totals 14 residues. Germline V gene lookup returns CDR1 SGHVS and CDR2 FQNEAQ. DNA for the CDR3: TGTGCCAGCAGCCCTGCAGGGGCCAACAATGAGCAGTTCTTC. Protein sequence: CASSPAGANNEQFF.

The rearrangement uses TRBV20-1 and TRBJ2-1; 11 positions match TRBD2. CDR3 length: 16 amino acids. Germline V gene data show CDR1 as DFQATT and CDR2 as SNEGSKA (reference sequence). The V and J ends lost 0 bases and 7 bases, in that order; junction bases with no gene match: 8. CDR3 sequence (DNA): TGCAGTGCTAGAGATGTTAGCGGGAGGGCTAGGAATGAGCAGTTCTTC. This encodes CSARDVSGRARNEQFF.